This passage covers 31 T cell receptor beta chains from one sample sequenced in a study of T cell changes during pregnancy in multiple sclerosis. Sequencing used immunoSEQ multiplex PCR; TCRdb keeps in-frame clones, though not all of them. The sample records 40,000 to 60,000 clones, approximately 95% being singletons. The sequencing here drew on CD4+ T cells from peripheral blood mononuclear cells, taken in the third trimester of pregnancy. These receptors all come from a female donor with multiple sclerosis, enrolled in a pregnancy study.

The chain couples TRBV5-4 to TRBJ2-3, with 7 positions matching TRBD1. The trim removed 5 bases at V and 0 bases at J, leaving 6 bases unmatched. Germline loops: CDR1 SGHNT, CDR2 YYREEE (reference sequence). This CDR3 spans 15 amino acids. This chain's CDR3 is CASRPTGSSTDTQYF. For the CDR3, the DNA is TGTGCCAGCAGGCCGACAGGGTCTAGCACAGATACGCAGTATTTT.

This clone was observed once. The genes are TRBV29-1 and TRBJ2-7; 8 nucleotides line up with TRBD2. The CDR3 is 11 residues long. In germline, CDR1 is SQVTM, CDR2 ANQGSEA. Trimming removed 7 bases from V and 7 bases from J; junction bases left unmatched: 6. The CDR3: CSAGRGGEQYF. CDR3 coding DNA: TGCAGCGCGGGCCGGGGGGGAGAGCAGTACTTC.

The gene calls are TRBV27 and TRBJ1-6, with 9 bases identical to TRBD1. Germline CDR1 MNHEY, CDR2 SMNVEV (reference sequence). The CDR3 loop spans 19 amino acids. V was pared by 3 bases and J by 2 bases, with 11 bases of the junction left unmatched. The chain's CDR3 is CASSFGPGQGGAYNSPLHF. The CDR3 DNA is TGTGCCAGCAGTTTCGGACCGGGACAGGGTGGAGCCTATAATTCACCCCTCCACTTT.

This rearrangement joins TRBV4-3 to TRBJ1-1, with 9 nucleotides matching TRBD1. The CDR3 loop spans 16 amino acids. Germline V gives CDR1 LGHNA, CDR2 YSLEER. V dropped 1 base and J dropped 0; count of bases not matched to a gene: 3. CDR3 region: CASSQGDRAMNTEAFF. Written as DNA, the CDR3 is TGCGCCAGCAGCCAAGGGGACAGGGCCATGAACACTGAAGCTTTCTTT.

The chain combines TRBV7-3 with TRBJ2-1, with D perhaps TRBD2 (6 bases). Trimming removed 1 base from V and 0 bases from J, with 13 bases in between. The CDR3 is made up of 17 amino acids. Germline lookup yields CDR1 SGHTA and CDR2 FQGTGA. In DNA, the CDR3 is TGTGCCAGCAGCTTAATGGGCGGGGTCAGCTCCTACAATGAGCAGTTCTTC. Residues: CASSLMGGVSSYNEQFF.

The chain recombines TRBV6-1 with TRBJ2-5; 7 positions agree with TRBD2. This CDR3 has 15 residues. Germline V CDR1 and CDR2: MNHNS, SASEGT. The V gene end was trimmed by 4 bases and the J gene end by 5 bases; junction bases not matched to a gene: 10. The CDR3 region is CASSGDPGGGETQYF. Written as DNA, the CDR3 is TGTGCCAGCAGTGGAGATCCGGGGGGAGGGGAGACCCAGTACTTC.

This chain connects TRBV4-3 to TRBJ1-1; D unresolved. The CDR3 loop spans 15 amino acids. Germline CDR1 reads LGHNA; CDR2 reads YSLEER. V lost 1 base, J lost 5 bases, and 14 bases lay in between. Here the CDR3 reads CASSQARLRSTEAFF. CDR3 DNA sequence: TGCGCCAGCAGCCAAGCAAGACTGCGATCGACTGAAGCTTTCTTT.

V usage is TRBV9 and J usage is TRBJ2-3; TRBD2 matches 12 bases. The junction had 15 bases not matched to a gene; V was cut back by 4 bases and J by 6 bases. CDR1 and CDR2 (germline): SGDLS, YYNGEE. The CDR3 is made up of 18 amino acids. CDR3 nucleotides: TGTGCCAGCAGCTCGAGGGGGTCTAGCGGGAGGGCCAGTGATACGCAGTATTTT. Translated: CASSSRGSSGRASDTQYF.

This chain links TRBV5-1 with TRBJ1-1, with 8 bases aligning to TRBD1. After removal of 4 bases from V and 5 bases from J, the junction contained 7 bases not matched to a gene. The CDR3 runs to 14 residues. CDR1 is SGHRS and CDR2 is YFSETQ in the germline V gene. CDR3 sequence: CASSGATGGTEAFF. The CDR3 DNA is TGCGCCAGCAGCGGGGCCACAGGGGGGACTGAAGCTTTCTTT.

CDR3 coding DNA: TGTGCCAGCAGTCTGGAGCCCTCGGGGTACAATGAGCAGTTCTTC. Protein product: CASSLEPSGYNEQFF. This chain joins TRBV6-5 and TRBJ2-1; possible D gene TRBD2, 5 bases. The CDR3 consists of 15 residues. Trimming pared 5 bases from V and 4 bases from J, leaving 15 bases between. Germline V gene data show CDR1 as MNHEY and CDR2 as SVGAGI.

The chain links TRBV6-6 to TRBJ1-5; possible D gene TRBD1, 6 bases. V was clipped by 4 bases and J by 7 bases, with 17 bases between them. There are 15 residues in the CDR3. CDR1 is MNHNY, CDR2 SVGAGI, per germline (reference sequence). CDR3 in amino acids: CASSSLQGEGQPQHF. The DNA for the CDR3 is TGTGCCAGCAGTTCCCTACAGGGTGAAGGGCAGCCCCAGCATTTT.

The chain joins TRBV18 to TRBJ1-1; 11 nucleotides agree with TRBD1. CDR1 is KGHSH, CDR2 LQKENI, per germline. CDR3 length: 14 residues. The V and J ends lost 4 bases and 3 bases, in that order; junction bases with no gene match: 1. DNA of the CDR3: TGTGCCAGCTCACGGGACAGGGGGGACACTGAAGCTTTCTTT. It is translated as CASSRDRGDTEAFF.

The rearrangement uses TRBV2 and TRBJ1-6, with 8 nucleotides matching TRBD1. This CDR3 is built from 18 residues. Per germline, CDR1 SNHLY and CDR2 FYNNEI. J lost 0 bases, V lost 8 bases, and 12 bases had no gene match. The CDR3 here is CASRTSWTGSSYNSPLHF. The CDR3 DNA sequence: TGTGCCAGCCGGACAAGTTGGACAGGGAGCTCCTATAATTCACCCCTCCACTTT. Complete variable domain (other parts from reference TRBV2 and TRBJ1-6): EPEVTQTPSHQVTQMGQEVILRCVPISNHLYFYWYRQILGQKVEFLVSFYNNEISEKSEIFDDQFSVERPDGSNFTLKIRSTKLEDSAMYFCASRTSWTGSSYNSPLHFGNGTRLTVT.

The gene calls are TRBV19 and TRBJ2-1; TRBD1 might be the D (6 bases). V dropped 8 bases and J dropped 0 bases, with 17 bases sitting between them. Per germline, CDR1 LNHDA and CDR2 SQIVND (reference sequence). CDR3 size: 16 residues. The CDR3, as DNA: TGTGCCAGTTCTCGGACAGCCTTGAGCTCCTACAATGAGCAGTTCTTC. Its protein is CASSRTALSSYNEQFF.

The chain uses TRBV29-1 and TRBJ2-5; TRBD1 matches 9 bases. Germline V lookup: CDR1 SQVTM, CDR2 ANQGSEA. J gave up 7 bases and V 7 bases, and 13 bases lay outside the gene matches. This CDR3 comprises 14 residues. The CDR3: CSAAHKTGGTTQYF. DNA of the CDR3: TGCAGCGCAGCACATAAGACAGGGGGGACGACCCAGTACTTC.

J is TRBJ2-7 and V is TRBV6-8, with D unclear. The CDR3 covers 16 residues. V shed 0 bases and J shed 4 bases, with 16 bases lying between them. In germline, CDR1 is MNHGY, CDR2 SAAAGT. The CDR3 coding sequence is TGTGCCAGCAGTTACTCGAACGGATCTAGGCTTTACGAGCAGTACTTC. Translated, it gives CASSYSNGSRLYEQYF.

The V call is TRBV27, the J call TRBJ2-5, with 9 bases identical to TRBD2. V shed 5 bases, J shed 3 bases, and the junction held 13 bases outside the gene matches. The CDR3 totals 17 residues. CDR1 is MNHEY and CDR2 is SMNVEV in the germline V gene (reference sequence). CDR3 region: CASSPEGGSSGEETQYF. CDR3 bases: TGTGCCAGCAGTCCCGAAGGGGGTTCTAGCGGGGAAGAGACCCAGTACTTC.

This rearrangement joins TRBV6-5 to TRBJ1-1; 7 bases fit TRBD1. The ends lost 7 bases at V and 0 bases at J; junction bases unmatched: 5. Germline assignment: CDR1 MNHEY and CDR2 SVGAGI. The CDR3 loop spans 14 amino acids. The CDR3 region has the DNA TGTGCCAGCACCTCGGGACAGATGAACACTGAAGCTTTCTTT. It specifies CASTSGQMNTEAFF.

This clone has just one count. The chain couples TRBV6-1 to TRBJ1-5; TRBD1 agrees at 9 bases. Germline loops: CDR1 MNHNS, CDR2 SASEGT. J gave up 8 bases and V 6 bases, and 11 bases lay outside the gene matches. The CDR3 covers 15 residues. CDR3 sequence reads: CASRSGTGFLEPQHF. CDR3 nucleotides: TGTGCCAGCAGGTCCGGGACAGGGTTCCTGGAGCCCCAGCATTTT.

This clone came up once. The chain's CDR3 is CASSPARGRNEQFF. The CDR3 DNA follows: TGTGCCAGCTCACCGGCCAGGGGTCGCAATGAGCAGTTCTTC. J is TRBJ2-1 and V is TRBV18; D possibly corresponds to TRBD1 (6 bases). Germline V CDR1 and CDR2: KGHSH, LQKENI. V was cut by 3 bases and J by 6 bases, with 12 bases left in between. The CDR3 loop spans 14 amino acids.

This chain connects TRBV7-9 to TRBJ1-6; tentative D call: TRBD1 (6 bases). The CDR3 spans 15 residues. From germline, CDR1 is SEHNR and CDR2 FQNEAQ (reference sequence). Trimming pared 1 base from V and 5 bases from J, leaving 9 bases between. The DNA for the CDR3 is TGTGCCAGCAGCTTAGGGACAGCAGATAATTCACCCCTCCACTTT. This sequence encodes CASSLGTADNSPLHF.

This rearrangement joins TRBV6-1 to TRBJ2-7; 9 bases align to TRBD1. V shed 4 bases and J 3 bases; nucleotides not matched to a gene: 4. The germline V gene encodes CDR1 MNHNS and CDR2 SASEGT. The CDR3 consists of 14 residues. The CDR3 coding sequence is TGTGCCAGCAGTGTCGCGGGACAGGGCTACGAGCAGTACTTC. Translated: CASSVAGQGYEQYF.

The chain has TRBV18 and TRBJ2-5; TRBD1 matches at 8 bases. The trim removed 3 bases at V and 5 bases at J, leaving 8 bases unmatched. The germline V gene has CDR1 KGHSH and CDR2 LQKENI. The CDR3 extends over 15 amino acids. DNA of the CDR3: TGTGCCAGCTCACCTAATCAGGGGGCGCCGGAGACCCAGTACTTC. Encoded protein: CASSPNQGAPETQYF.

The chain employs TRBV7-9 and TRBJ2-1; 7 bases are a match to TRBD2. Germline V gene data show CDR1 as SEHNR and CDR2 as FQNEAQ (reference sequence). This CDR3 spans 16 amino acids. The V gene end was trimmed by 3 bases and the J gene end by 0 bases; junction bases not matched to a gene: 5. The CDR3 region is CASSLGGTNSYNEQFF. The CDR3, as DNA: TGTGCCAGCAGCTTGGGGGGGACCAACTCCTACAATGAGCAGTTCTTC.

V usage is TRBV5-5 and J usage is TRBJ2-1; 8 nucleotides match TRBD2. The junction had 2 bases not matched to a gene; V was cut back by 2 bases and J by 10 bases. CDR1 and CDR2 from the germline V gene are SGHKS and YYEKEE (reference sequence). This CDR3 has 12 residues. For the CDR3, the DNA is TGTGCCAGCAGCTTCACTAGCGGCGAGCAGTTCTTC. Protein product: CASSFTSGEQFF.

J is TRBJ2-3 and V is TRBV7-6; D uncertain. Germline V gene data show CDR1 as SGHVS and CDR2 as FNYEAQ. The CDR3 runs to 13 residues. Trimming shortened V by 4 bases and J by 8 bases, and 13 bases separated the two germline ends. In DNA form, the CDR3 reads TGTGCCAGCAGCTCCCCTCTCGGTGTTACGCAGTATTTT. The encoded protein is CASSSPLGVTQYF. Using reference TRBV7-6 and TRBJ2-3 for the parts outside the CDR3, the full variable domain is GAGVSQSPRYKVTKRGQDVALRCDPISGHVSLYWYRQALGQGPEFLTYFNYEAQQDKSGLPNDRFSAERPEGSISTLTIQRTEQRDSAMYRCASSSPLGVTQYFGPGTRLTVL.

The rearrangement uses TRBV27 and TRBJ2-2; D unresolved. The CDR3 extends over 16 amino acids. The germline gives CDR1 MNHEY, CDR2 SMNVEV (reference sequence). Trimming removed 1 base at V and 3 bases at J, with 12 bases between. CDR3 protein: CASSLWSTVDTGELFF. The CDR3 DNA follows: TGTGCCAGCAGTTTATGGAGCACCGTGGACACCGGGGAGCTGTTTTTT.

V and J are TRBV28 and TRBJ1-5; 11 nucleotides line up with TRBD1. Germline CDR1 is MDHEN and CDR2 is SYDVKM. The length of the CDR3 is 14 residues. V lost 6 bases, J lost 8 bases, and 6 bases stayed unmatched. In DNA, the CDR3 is TGTGCCAGCAGACGGGACAGGGGGTGGGAGCCCCAGCATTTT. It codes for CASRRDRGWEPQHF.

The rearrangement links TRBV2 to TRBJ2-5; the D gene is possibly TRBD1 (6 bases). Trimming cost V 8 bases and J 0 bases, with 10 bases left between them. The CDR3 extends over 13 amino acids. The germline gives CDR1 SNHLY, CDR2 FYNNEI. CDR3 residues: CASQTGNQETQYF. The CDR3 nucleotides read TGTGCCAGCCAAACAGGGAACCAAGAGACCCAGTACTTC. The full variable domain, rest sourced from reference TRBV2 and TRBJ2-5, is EPEVTQTPSHQVTQMGQEVILRCVPISNHLYFYWYRQILGQKVEFLVSFYNNEISEKSEIFDDQFSVERPDGSNFTLKIRSTKLEDSAMYFCASQTGNQETQYFGPGTRLLVL.

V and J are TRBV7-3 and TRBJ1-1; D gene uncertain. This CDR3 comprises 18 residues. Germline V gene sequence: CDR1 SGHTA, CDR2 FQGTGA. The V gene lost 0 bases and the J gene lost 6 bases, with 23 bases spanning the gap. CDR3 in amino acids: CASSLTPQMRVSDAEAFF. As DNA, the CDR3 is TGTGCCAGCAGCTTAACCCCCCAGATGAGGGTCTCGGACGCTGAAGCTTTCTTT.

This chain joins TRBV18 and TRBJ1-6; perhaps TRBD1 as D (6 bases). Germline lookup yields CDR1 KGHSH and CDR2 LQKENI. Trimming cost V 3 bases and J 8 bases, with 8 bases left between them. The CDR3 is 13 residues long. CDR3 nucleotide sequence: TGTGCCAGCTCACCGGACAGATATTCACCCCTCCACTTT. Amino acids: CASSPDRYSPLHF. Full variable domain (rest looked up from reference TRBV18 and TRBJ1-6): NAGVMQNPRHLVRRRGQEARLRCSPMKGHSHVYWYRQLPEEGLKFMVYLQKENIIDESGMPKERFSAEFPKEGPSILRIQQVVRGDSAAYFCASSPDRYSPLHFGNGTRLTVT.